The present T cell receptor (beta chain) was sequenced within a study of blood T cell repertoires in COVID-19. TCRdb's copy holds only in-frame clones and misses some; the assay was immunoSEQ multiplex PCR. The sample has about 310,000 clones, over 80% seen once; the top ten hold more than 8.5%. V dropped 6 bases and J dropped 5; count of bases not matched to a gene: 9. This CDR3 has 14 amino acids. In germline, CDR1 is SGHRS, CDR2 YFSETQ. This receptor was obtained from a young woman who had recovered from COVID-19. The chain carries TRBV5-1 and TRBJ1-2, with TRBD1 matching over 8 bases. Sequenced input: PBMCs or T cells enriched from blood (not recorded which). CDR3 residues: CASTDRGLGYGYTF. CDR3 coding DNA: TGCGCCAGCACAGACAGGGGTTTGGGGTATGGCTACACCTTC.